This entry features one T cell receptor beta chain sequence. This sample was taken from a study of blood T cell repertoires in COVID-19. Between the trimmed V and J ends, which lost 2 bases and 9 bases, there was a span of 11 bases. CDR1 is GTSNPN and CDR2 is SVGIG in the germline V gene (reference sequence). The CDR3 totals 12 residues. Measured with immunoSEQ multiplex PCR; TCRdb has only the in-frame clones, and not every one. The sample holds some 90,000 clones, roughly 78% seen once. The source is a woman in her seventies with acute or convalescent COVID-19. The V gene is TRBV30, the J gene TRBJ2-1; no clear D. The sequenced sample consisted of peripheral blood. CDR3 sequence: CAWSNPSVEQFF. CDR3 DNA: TGTGCCTGGAGTAACCCATCGGTTGAGCAGTTCTTC.